Listed below are T cell receptor beta chains from one sample, sequenced in a study of PD-L1 blockade in urothelial cancer. Sequencing was performed with immunoSEQ multiplex PCR; in TCRdb, only in-frame clones are kept and a portion is missing. Among 90,000 or so clones listed, 90% were seen once. Sample: PBMCs, taken around atezolizumab (anti-PD-L1) treatment. These receptors were obtained from a man in his fifties or sixties with urothelial cancer. The CDR3 runs from the conserved cysteine through the conserved F or W. A D gene is named only where the DNA matches it firmly. Only some rows state a clone size, as once, few, many or a class for expanded clones.

abundance | j_gene | d_gene | v_gene | CDR3aa | CDR3nt
NA | TRBJ1-6 | NA | TRBV6-5 | CASSSQGYNSPLHF | TGTGCCAGCAGTTCACAGGGATATAATTCACCCCTCCACTTT
NA | TRBJ2-3 | TRBD2 | TRBV7-2 | CASSLQREGGTDTQYF | TGTGCCAGCAGCTTACAGCGGGAGGGGGGCACAGATACGCAGTATTTT
NA | TRBJ2-7 | NA | TRBV7-2 | CASSSRVGRTSQYEQYF | TGTGCCAGCAGCTCTCGGGTGGGCAGGACAAGTCAGTACGAGCAGTACTTC
once | TRBJ1-4 | NA | TRBV5-4 | CASSRGGLSEKLFF | TGTGCCAGCAGCCGCGGAGGTCTTAGCGAAAAACTGTTTTTT
NA | TRBJ1-1 | NA | TRBV18 | CASSPTKIMNTEAFF | TGTGCCAGCTCACCAACAAAGATCATGAACACTGAAGCTTTCTTT
NA | TRBJ2-5 | TRBD2 | TRBV2 | CASSSASGREETQYF | TGTGCCAGCAGTTCGGCTAGCGGGAGGGAAGAGACCCAGTACTTC
NA | TRBJ1-5 | TRBD1 | TRBV10-3 | CAISGKQGENQPQHF | TGTGCCATCAGTGGGAAACAGGGGGAGAATCAGCCCCAGCATTTT
few | TRBJ2-5 | NA | TRBV29-1 | CSVEGSGETQYF | TGCAGCGTTGAAGGGAGCGGGGAGACCCAGTACTTC
NA | TRBJ2-5 | NA | TRBV12-5 | CPPRALRETQYF | TGTCCTCCGCGGGCACTCAGAGAGACCCAGTACTTC
NA | TRBJ1-2 | NA | TRBV5-6 | CASSLLGYGYTF | TGTGCCAGCAGCTTACTAGGGTATGGCTACACCTTC
NA | TRBJ1-6 | NA | TRBV11-2 | CASSLRGGDSPLHF | TGTGCCAGCAGCTTAAGGGGGGGGGATTCACCCCTCCACTTT
NA | TRBJ2-5 | TRBD2 | TRBV30 | CAWSVPGGDETQYF | TGTGCCTGGAGTGTCCCCGGGGGGGACGAGACCCAGTACTTC
NA | TRBJ2-1 | TRBD2 | TRBV2 | CASVLAGGSVYNEQFF | TGTGCCAGCGTTTTAGCGGGGGGATCGGTCTACAATGAGCAGTTCTTC
NA | TRBJ2-7 | TRBD2 | TRBV6-6 | CASRPGLSPYEQYF | TGTGCCAGCAGACCGGGACTAAGCCCCTACGAGCAGTACTTC
once | TRBJ1-1 | TRBD1 | TRBV5-4 | CASANRGYTEAFF | TGTGCCAGCGCAAACAGGGGGTACACTGAAGCTTTCTTT
NA | TRBJ2-3 | TRBD2 | TRBV15 | CATSREGSGSIDTQYF | TGTGCCACCAGCAGAGAGGGTAGCGGGAGTATTGATACGCAGTATTTT
once | TRBJ2-7 | NA | TRBV9 | CASSPGQSSYEQYF | TGTGCCAGCAGCCCCGGACAGAGCTCCTACGAGCAGTACTTC
NA | TRBJ2-3 | TRBD1 | TRBV7-9 | CASSPGQGRTDTQYF | TGTGCCAGCAGCCCCGGACAGGGGCGAACAGATACGCAGTATTTT
NA | TRBJ2-7 | TRBD1 | TRBV18 | CASSPNRDSTYEQYF | TGTGCCAGCTCACCCAATAGGGACAGCACCTACGAGCAGTACTTC
NA | TRBJ2-7 | TRBD2 | TRBV27 | CASSSSGYEQYF | TGTGCCAGCAGTTCTAGCGGATACGAGCAGTACTTC
NA | TRBJ1-3 | NA | TRBV4-3 | CASSQETGITGNTIYF | TGCGCCAGCAGCCAAGAGACAGGTATTACTGGAAACACCATATATTTT
NA | TRBJ2-2 | TRBD2 | TRBV9 | CASSDSGRANTGELFF | TGTGCCAGCAGCGATAGCGGGAGGGCGAATACCGGGGAGCTGTTTTTT
NA | TRBJ2-4 | NA | TRBV6-5 | CASSYSSSGKNIQYF | TGTGCCAGCAGTTACTCCTCTAGTGGGAAAAACATTCAGTACTTC
NA | TRBJ1-4 | NA | TRBV6-6 | CASSQQGITYEKLFF | TGTGCCAGCAGCCAGCAGGGTATAACTTATGAAAAACTGTTTTTT
NA | TRBJ2-3 | NA | TRBV5-1 | CASSQGPLPDTQYF | TGCGCCAGCAGTCAGGGTCCTCTCCCAGATACGCAGTATTTT
NA | TRBJ2-1 | NA | TRBV4-1 | CASSPERGFLGQFF | TGCGCCAGCAGCCCCGAAAGGGGGTTTTTGGGGCAGTTCTTC
NA | TRBJ2-7 | NA | TRBV20-1 | CSALTYEQYF | TGCAGTGCCCTAACCTACGAGCAGTACTTC
NA | TRBJ1-1 | NA | TRBV28 | CASSLQGGTEAFF | TGTGCCAGCAGTTTACAGGGCGGCACTGAAGCTTTCTTT
NA | TRBJ2-5 | NA | TRBV7-9 | CASHRVTEETQYF | TGTGCCAGCCACAGGGTGACGGAAGAGACCCAGTACTTC
NA | TRBJ2-5 | TRBD2 | TRBV5-4 | CASSHWRTSGERTQYF | TGTGCCAGCAGCCATTGGAGGACTAGCGGGGAACGGACCCAGTACTTC
NA | TRBJ2-1 | TRBD2 | TRBV4-2 | CASSQAMGTTSHQQFF | TGTGCCAGCAGCCAAGCTATGGGGACTACCAGTCATCAGCAGTTCTTC